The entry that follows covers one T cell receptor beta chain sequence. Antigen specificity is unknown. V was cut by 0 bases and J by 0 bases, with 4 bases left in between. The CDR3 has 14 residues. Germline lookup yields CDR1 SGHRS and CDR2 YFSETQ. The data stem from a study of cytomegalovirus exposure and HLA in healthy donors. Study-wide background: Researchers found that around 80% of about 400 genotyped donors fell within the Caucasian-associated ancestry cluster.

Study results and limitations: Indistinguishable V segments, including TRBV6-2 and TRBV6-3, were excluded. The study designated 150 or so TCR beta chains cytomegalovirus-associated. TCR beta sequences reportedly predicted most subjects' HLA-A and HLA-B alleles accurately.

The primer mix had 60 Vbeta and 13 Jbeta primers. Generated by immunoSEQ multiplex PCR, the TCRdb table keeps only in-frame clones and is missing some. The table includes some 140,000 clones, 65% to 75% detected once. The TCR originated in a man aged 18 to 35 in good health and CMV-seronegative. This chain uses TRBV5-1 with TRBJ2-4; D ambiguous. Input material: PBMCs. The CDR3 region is CASSLAGAKNIQYF. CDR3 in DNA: TGCGCCAGCAGCTTGGCAGGAGCCAAAAACATTCAGTACTTC.